A single sample is the source of the 7 T cell receptor beta chains below, sequenced in a study of beta chain features in type 1 diabetes. Expressed TCRB transcripts were sequenced, since all the RNA that had been isolated was reverse transcribed. Data came from immunoSEQ multiplex PCR; TCRdb stores just in-frame clones and leaves some out. This table has 350,000 or so clones, 20% appearing once. Input material: naive CD4+ T cells from blood. The receptors originated from a woman between 18 and 30 years old in good health.

This clone has only a few counts. The chain combines TRBV11-1 with TRBJ2-5; tentatively, D is TRBD1 (5 bases). This CDR3 has 14 residues. V was pared by 1 base and J by 1 base, with 7 bases between. CDR1 and CDR2 from the germline V gene are SGHAT and FQDESV (reference sequence). The CDR3 loop reads CASSLGQSQETQYF. For the CDR3, the DNA is TGTGCCAGCAGCTTAGGACAGTCCCAAGAGACCCAGTACTTC.

The genes are TRBV4-1 and TRBJ2-5, with D possibly being TRBD2 (7 bases). The CDR3 length is 15 residues. CDR1 and CDR2 from the germline V gene are MGHRA and YSYEKL. V dropped 0 bases and J dropped 5 bases, with 13 bases sitting between them. CDR3 DNA sequence: TGCGCCAGCAGCCAAGAGGCGGGGGCGTGGGAGACCCAGTACTTC. Its protein is CASSQEAGAWETQYF.

This clone occurred a few times. The chain has TRBV10-3 and TRBJ1-5; 7 bases are a match to TRBD1. Germline values: CDR1 ENHRY, CDR2 SYGVKD. After removal of 5 bases from V and 1 base from J, the junction contained 5 bases not matched to a gene. This CDR3 spans 15 amino acids. CDR3 residues: CAISSTGESNQPQHF. The CDR3 bases are TGTGCCATCAGTAGTACAGGGGAAAGCAATCAGCCCCAGCATTTT.

The chain links TRBV18 to TRBJ2-1; 9 nucleotides align to TRBD1. This CDR3 is 15 amino acids long. The V and J ends lost 3 bases and 9 bases, in that order; junction bases with no gene match: 9. Germline CDR1 is KGHSH and CDR2 is LQKENI. CDR3 residues: CASSPPGTGYGEQFF. CDR3 DNA: TGTGCCAGCTCACCCCCAGGGACAGGGTACGGTGAGCAGTTCTTC. The entire variable domain, with the rest obtained from reference TRBV18 and TRBJ2-1, is as follows: NAGVMQNPRHLVRRRGQEARLRCSPMKGHSHVYWYRQLPEEGLKFMVYLQKENIIDESGMPKERFSAEFPKEGPSILRIQQVVRGDSAAYFCASSPPGTGYGEQFFGPGTRLTVL.

V gene TRBV9 combines with J gene TRBJ2-3; TRBD2 might be the D (7 bases). The CDR3 has 18 amino acids. Germline-derived CDR1 and CDR2 are SGDLS and YYNGEE. The V and J ends lost 7 bases and 3 bases respectively, with 27 bases between them. CDR3 residues: CASARGGGTGFVTDTQYF. The CDR3 DNA reads as TGTGCCAGCGCAAGGGGAGGGGGAACGGGGTTTGTGACAGATACGCAGTATTTT.

V gene TRBV4-3 combines with J gene TRBJ2-5, with 7 bases that match TRBD1. The CDR3 runs to 16 residues. The V gene's germline CDR1 is LGHNA and CDR2 YSLEER. J lost 1 base, V lost 4 bases, and 9 bases had no gene match. The CDR3 sequence is CASSRRQGSFQETQYF. DNA for the CDR3: TGCGCCAGCAGCCGCCGACAGGGATCCTTCCAAGAGACCCAGTACTTC.

CDR3 protein: CASSAGQGYGYTF. In nucleotides, the CDR3 is TGTGCCAGCAGCGCGGGACAGGGTTATGGCTACACCTTC. The gene calls are TRBV7-2 and TRBJ1-2, with 9 bases fitting TRBD1. Trimming took 5 bases from V and 5 from J; bases not matched to a gene: 3. Germline V gene sequence: CDR1 SGHTA, CDR2 FQGNSA. This CDR3 contains 13 residues.